This TCR beta chain was identified during a study of blood T cell repertoires in COVID-19. The wider study: Acute and convalescent COVID-19 samples came from the United States, Italy and Spain. T cells, B-cell-depleted T cells, or PBMCs supplied cDNA or gDNA.

Original processing methods: The authors estimated nucleated cell counts from reference gene primer amplification. Sequenced by immunoSEQ multiplex PCR; TCRdb stores in-frame clones only, minus some. V and J calls plus clone size are reproduced from that table; the DNA served to infer D and trimming. The sample has some 200,000 clones, just over 85% seen once. V was pared by 6 bases and J by 11 bases, with 15 bases of the junction left unmatched. Germline CDR1 reads SGDLS; CDR2 reads YYNGEE. This CDR3 comprises 16 residues. The V gene is TRBV9, the J gene TRBJ1-3, with 12 bases that match TRBD1. This TCR was recovered from a man aged 80 or over with acute or convalescent COVID-19. Sequenced: peripheral blood. The CDR3 sequence: CASNPSGTGGPESIYF. DNA for the CDR3: TGTGCCAGCAATCCTTCCGGGACAGGGGGCCCCGAGTCCATATATTTT.